Below, 5 T cell receptor beta chains from the same sample are listed, as sequenced in a study of cytomegalovirus exposure and HLA in healthy donors. 60 Vbeta and 13 Jbeta primers were used in PCR. The table came from immunoSEQ multiplex PCR; TCRdb's copy has only in-frame clones and leaves some out. Of about 260,000 clones listed, 72% are singletons. The source material was PBMCs. All receptors derive from a female donor in good health and CMV-seronegative.

V usage is TRBV7-6 and J usage is TRBJ2-1; TRBD1 agrees at 7 bases. The CDR3 extends over 13 amino acids. Trimming removed 4 bases from V and 6 bases from J; junction bases left unmatched: 3. Germline V CDR1 and CDR2: SGHVS, FNYEAQ. The CDR3 loop reads CASSSAGGNEQFF. The CDR3 nucleotides read TGTGCCAGCAGCTCAGCAGGGGGCAATGAGCAGTTCTTC.

The sample holds a few counts of this clone. The chain employs TRBV5-5 and TRBJ2-7, with a weak D call TRBD2 (6 bases). The CDR3 has 15 amino acids. Germline CDR1 SGHKS, CDR2 YYEKEE (reference sequence). Trimming removed 4 bases at V and 6 bases at J, with 20 bases between. The CDR3 coding sequence is TGTGCCAGCAGCCTTGCGGAGGGCGGGAATCCCGAGCAGTACTTC. This encodes CASSLAEGGNPEQYF.

The V and J genes are TRBV6-5 and TRBJ2-1, with TRBD1 matching over 9 bases. The CDR3 is 15 amino acids. Germline assignment: CDR1 MNHEY and CDR2 SVGAGI. Losses at the gene ends were 6 bases for V and 7 bases for J; bases not matched to a gene: 10. Written as DNA, the CDR3 is TGTGCCAGCAGCCGAGGACAGGGGTGGGCAAATGAGCAGTTCTTC. Translated: CASSRGQGWANEQFF.

This clone was found once. The chain employs TRBV7-9 and TRBJ2-3; 7 nucleotides agree with TRBD2. This CDR3 is 14 amino acids long. In germline, CDR1 is SEHNR, CDR2 FQNEAQ (reference sequence). Trimming removed 3 bases from V and 2 bases from J; junction bases left unmatched: 2. CDR3 in DNA: TGTGCCAGCAGCTTTGGGGGGGTCACAGATACGCAGTATTTT. Amino acids: CASSFGGVTDTQYF.

The genes are TRBV30 and TRBJ1-4; 9 bases align to TRBD1. Trimming at V came to 1 base and at J to 8 bases, leaving 8 bases not matched to a gene. The CDR3 covers 15 residues. Germline loops: CDR1 GTSNPN, CDR2 SVGIG (reference sequence). The CDR3 is CAWSATGGRREKLFF. For the CDR3, the DNA is TGTGCCTGGAGTGCCACAGGGGGCCGGAGGGAAAAACTGTTTTTT.